The next 16 T cell receptor beta chains were all read from a single sample in a study of shared clonotypes between healthy human individuals. Produced via immunoSEQ multiplex PCR; TCRdb's table is partial and in-frame only. This sample has roughly 2.2 million clones, with 85% to 95% found just once. The sample was naive CD4+ T cells from PBMCs. Subset defined: CD45RA+ positively selected. These TCRs come from a young man in good health. Some clones in this sample may be carry-over from other donors' samples.

The chain is built from TRBV5-1 and TRBJ1-3; D is unclear. Germline CDR1 and CDR2: SGHRS and YFSETQ. The CDR3 runs to 16 residues. V was shortened by 0 bases and J by 1 base, with 11 bases between the two germline ends. This CDR3 reads CASSLEGLQSGNTIYF. The CDR3 DNA reads TGCGCCAGCAGCTTGGAAGGCCTGCAATCTGGAAACACCATATATTTT.

This chain links TRBV2 with TRBJ2-7, with 7 bases identical to TRBD2. This CDR3 region has 17 residues. Germline V gene data show CDR1 as SNHLY and CDR2 as FYNNEI. Trimming took 0 bases from V and 2 from J; bases not matched to a gene: 10. CDR3 sequence reads: CASSEARLGEGPYEQYF. CDR3 bases: TGTGCCAGCAGTGAAGCCCGCCTAGGGGAGGGGCCCTACGAGCAGTACTTC. Drawing the rest from reference TRBV2 and TRBJ2-7, the complete variable domain is EPEVTQTPSHQVTQMGQEVILRCVPISNHLYFYWYRQILGQKVEFLVSFYNNEISEKSEIFDDQFSVERPDGSNFTLKIRSTKLEDSAMYFCASSEARLGEGPYEQYFGPGTRLTVT.

The gene calls are TRBV2 and TRBJ2-1; TRBD2 matches 13 bases. This CDR3 has 17 residues. With 2 bases clipped from V and 0 bases from J, the junction kept 1 base outside the gene matches. In germline, CDR1 is SNHLY, CDR2 FYNNEI. The DNA of the CDR3 is TGTGCCAGCAGTGAAAGGACTAGCGGGAGCTCCTACAATGAGCAGTTCTTC. Translating it yields CASSERTSGSSYNEQFF.

V usage is TRBV9 and J usage is TRBJ2-5; no reliable D call. The V and J ends lost 0 bases and 4 bases respectively, with 13 bases between them. The CDR3 extends over 15 amino acids. Germline lookup yields CDR1 SGDLS and CDR2 YYNGEE. The CDR3 is CASSVGLGYLETQYF. The CDR3 bases are TGTGCCAGCAGCGTAGGTCTAGGGTATTTAGAGACCCAGTACTTC.

This clone has just a few counts. V gene TRBV2 combines with J gene TRBJ1-1; D may be TRBD1 (6 bases). CDR3 size: 14 residues. Deletions cut 6 bases from V and 4 bases from J, with 15 bases between. Germline CDR1 is SNHLY and CDR2 is FYNNEI. CDR3 amino acids: CASRRGQALTEAFF. The CDR3 bases are TGTGCCAGCAGGCGGGGGCAGGCCCTCACTGAAGCTTTCTTT.

On this clone itself: The same CDR3 can be traced to other DNA sequences in this sample. The chain has TRBV30 and TRBJ2-5, with 9 bases aligning to TRBD2. This CDR3 region has 13 residues. V gave up 0 bases and J gave up 4 bases; unmatched junction bases: 0. Germline CDR1 is GTSNPN and CDR2 is SVGIG (reference sequence). The CDR3: CAWSVAGGETQYF. CDR3 coding DNA: TGTGCCTGGAGTGTAGCGGGGGGAGAGACCCAGTACTTC. Full variable domain (rest looked up from reference TRBV30 and TRBJ2-5): SQTIHQWPATLVQPVGSPLSLECTVEGTSNPNLYWYRQAAGRGLQLLFYSVGIGQISSEVPQNLSASRPQDRQFILSSKKLLLSDSGFYLCAWSVAGGETQYFGPGTRLLVL.

The rearrangement joins TRBV30 to TRBJ2-1, with 9 bases identical to TRBD2. This CDR3 has 13 residues. V shed 7 bases, J shed 6 bases, and the junction held 7 bases outside the gene matches. Germline assignment: CDR1 GTSNPN and CDR2 SVGIG (reference sequence). In nucleotides, the CDR3 is TGTGCCTCGGGGCGGGAGGGACCCAATGAGCAGTTCTTC. The encoded protein is CASGREGPNEQFF.

V gene TRBV10-3 combines with J gene TRBJ1-1; D is unclear. The germline V and J ends were trimmed by 1 base and 5 bases, with 14 bases remaining between them. The germline V gene encodes CDR1 ENHRY and CDR2 SYGVKD. This CDR3 is built from 15 residues. The CDR3 DNA is TGTGCCATCAGTGAGTATAGGAAGAAGGAAACTGAAGCTTTCTTT. It translates to CAISEYRKKETEAFF.

This clone showed up just once. This rearrangement joins TRBV28 to TRBJ2-7; 10 bases match TRBD1. J gave up 9 bases and V 5 bases, and 13 bases lay outside the gene matches. This CDR3 region has 15 residues. The germline gives CDR1 MDHEN, CDR2 SYDVKM. The DNA for the CDR3 is TGTGCCAGCAGTGTACCGGGACAGGGGCAGGTAGGGCAGTACTTC. It is translated as CASSVPGQGQVGQYF.

The chain combines TRBV5-1 with TRBJ2-1, with D possibly TRBD1 on 6 matching bases. CDR3 size: 15 residues. Looked up from germline, CDR1 is SGHRS and CDR2 is YFSETQ. The germline V and J ends were trimmed by 3 bases and 0 bases, with 10 bases remaining between them. CDR3 sequence: CASSWDTSSYNEQFF. CDR3 coding DNA: TGCGCCAGCAGCTGGGACACGAGCTCCTACAATGAGCAGTTCTTC. The full variable domain, its missing parts supplied by reference TRBV5-1 and TRBJ2-1, is KAGVTQTPRYLIKTRGQQVTLSCSPISGHRSVSWYQQTPGQGLQFLFEYFSETQRNKGNFPGRFSGRQFSNSRSEMNVSTLELGDSALYLCASSWDTSSYNEQFFGPGTRLTVL.

The rearrangement uses TRBV5-1 and TRBJ2-2; no firm D call. V lost 4 bases and J lost 6, with 16 bases in between. CDR3 length: 15 amino acids. CDR1 and CDR2 from the germline V gene are SGHRS and YFSETQ. DNA of the CDR3: TGCGCCAGCAGCGATCCTCAGGCCGGCGCCGGGGAGCTGTTTTTT. This codes for CASSDPQAGAGELFF.

This clone was found once. The same CDR3 arises from other DNA sequences in this sample as well. The chain uses TRBV19 and TRBJ1-3; no clear D. The CDR3 has 13 residues. Germline V lookup: CDR1 LNHDA, CDR2 SQIVND (reference sequence). Trimming took off 6 bases at V and 0 bases at J, with 6 bases between the two ends. The CDR3 DNA reads as TGTGCCAGTAGACGAAGCTCTGGAAACACCATATATTTT. It yields the protein CASRRSSGNTIYF.

The chain joins TRBV7-9 to TRBJ2-2; the D is unclear. The CDR3 spans 15 residues. V was trimmed by 0 bases and J by 4 bases, leaving 9 bases between them. Germline V gene sequence: CDR1 SEHNR, CDR2 FQNEAQ (reference sequence). The CDR3 spells CASSLAWQITGELFF. The CDR3 DNA is TGTGCCAGCAGCTTAGCTTGGCAGATCACCGGGGAGCTGTTTTTT.

The rearrangement links TRBV7-6 to TRBJ1-1; D is perhaps TRBD1 (5 bases). This CDR3 has 15 residues. Germline lookup yields CDR1 SGHVS and CDR2 FNYEAQ. V shed 0 bases and J shed 5 bases, with 13 bases lying between them. CDR3 amino acids: CASSLAGAGVTEAFF. CDR3 in DNA: TGTGCCAGCAGCTTAGCAGGGGCGGGTGTTACTGAAGCTTTCTTT.

V gene TRBV5-1 combines with J gene TRBJ2-1; a weak D match, TRBD2 (5 bases). V was shortened by 4 bases and J by 5 bases, with 16 bases between the two germline ends. Germline V gene sequence: CDR1 SGHRS, CDR2 YFSETQ. CDR3 length: 15 amino acids. In nucleotides, the CDR3 is TGCGCCAGCAGCCTAATAAGCGGTATAGACAATGAGCAGTTCTTC. Its protein product is CASSLISGIDNEQFF.

The J gene is TRBJ1-4, the V gene TRBV9, with D hard to call. Per the germline V gene, CDR1 is SGDLS and CDR2 is YYNGEE. The V and J ends lost 3 bases and 2 bases respectively, with 17 bases between them. The CDR3 totals 17 residues. DNA for the CDR3: TGTGCCAGCAGCGCCCCCCTTGGGAGCCTGACTAATGAAAAACTGTTTTTT. This translates into CASSAPLGSLTNEKLFF.